This T cell receptor beta chain emerged from a study of cytomegalovirus exposure and HLA in healthy donors. This clone appeared a single time. The CDR3 extends over 15 amino acids. Germline V gene data show CDR1 as MNHEY and CDR2 as SVGAGI. The V and J ends lost 7 bases and 11 bases, in that order; junction bases with no gene match: 14. Repertoires were generated with immunoSEQ multiplex PCR, while TCRdb's copy carries only in-frame clones and drops some. The sample lists some 170,000 clones; around 87% were seen once. Sequenced: PBMCs. The clonotype originates from a woman aged 25 to 39 in good health and CMV-seronegative. V gene TRBV6-5 combines with J gene TRBJ1-1; TRBD1 matches 12 bases. The CDR3 loop reads CASIRDVGQGARAFF. The CDR3 nucleotides are TGTGCCAGCATCAGGGACGTGGGACAGGGGGCCAGGGCTTTCTTT.